These T cell receptor beta chains were read from a single sample in a study of shared clonotypes between healthy human individuals. Repertoires were generated with immunoSEQ multiplex PCR, while TCRdb's copy carries only in-frame clones and drops some. The sample consists of about 1,900,000 clones, about 95% of them appearing once. Sample: naive CD8+ T cells sorted from blood. Every receptor here comes from a man younger than 35 in good health. CDR3s include the opening cysteine and the closing phenylalanine or tryptophan. Each record gives: clone size, J gene, V gene, D gene, CDR3 DNA, CDR3 protein. A D gene is named only where the DNA matches it firmly. Rows may omit the clone size; those that give it use once, few, many or a size class.

.	TRBJ1-5	TRBV6-5	.	TGTGCCAGCAGTTACAGGGGCGAACAGCCCCAGCATTTT	CASSYRGEQPQHF
.	TRBJ2-5	TRBV9	TRBD2	TGTGCCAGCAGCCCATTGGGACTAGCGGGAGGGGAGACCCAGTACTTC	CASSPLGLAGGETQYF
.	TRBJ2-1	TRBV11-2	.	TGTGCCAGCAGCTCCCGTCAGCTTAGCATCTACAATGAGCAGTTCTTC	CASSSRQLSIYNEQFF
.	TRBJ2-7	TRBV9	.	TGTGCCAGCAGCCTTTCTAGCTCCTACGAGCAGTACTTC	CASSLSSSYEQYF
.	TRBJ2-5	TRBV29-1	TRBD2	TGCAGCGTTGAAGAACTAGCGGCGATTCAAGAGACCCAGTACTTC	CSVEELAAIQETQYF
.	TRBJ1-2	TRBV7-9	.	TGTGCCTTCCTGACAGCTTATTTCTATGGCTACACCTTC	CAFLTAYFYGYTF
.	TRBJ2-2	TRBV13	.	TGTGCCAGCAGCTTCGGGGGAGCACCCGGGGAGCTGTTTTTT	CASSFGGAPGELFF
.	TRBJ2-7	TRBV4-3	.	TGCGCCAGCAGCCAAGGGTCCGGGGGCCACTACGAGCAGTACTTC	CASSQGSGGHYEQYF
.	TRBJ1-5	TRBV7-9	.	TGTGCCAGCAGCTCCCCGGGGAGCAATCAGCCCCAGCATTTT	CASSSPGSNQPQHF
.	TRBJ1-5	TRBV6-1	TRBD1	TGTGCCAGCAGTGAATTGGACAGGGCGTTGAACCAGCATTTT	CASSELDRALNQHF
.	TRBJ1-5	TRBV5-8	.	TGTGCCAGCAATTTAAATCAGCCCCAGCATTTT	CASNLNQPQHF
.	TRBJ2-3	TRBV10-3	.	TGTGCCATCTGCGAGCAGGGAATAGGTACAGATACGCAGTATTTT	CAICEQGIGTDTQYF
.	TRBJ1-2	TRBV6-5	TRBD1	TGTGCCAGCAGTTACGGGACAGGGGGAGGCTATGGCTACACCTTC	CASSYGTGGGYGYTF
.	TRBJ2-2	TRBV19	.	TGTGCCAGTAGTATAAGGCTAGCGTACACCGGGGAGCTGTTTTTT	CASSIRLAYTGELFF
once	TRBJ2-7	TRBV7-2	.	TGTGCCAGCAGCTTCTGGAATTGGAACGAGCAGTACTTC	CASSFWNWNEQYF
.	TRBJ1-1	TRBV5-6	TRBD1	TGTGCCAGCAGCTTCCTAACCGGGACAGGGAGTTTAATGAACACTGAAGCTTTCTTT	CASSFLTGTGSLMNTEAFF
.	TRBJ2-7	TRBV6-1	.	TGTGCCAGCAGTGTTAGGATCTCCTACGAGCAGTACTTC	CASSVRISYEQYF
.	TRBJ2-7	TRBV19	.	TGTGCCAGTAGTATAGGACAGAGCTCCTACGAGCAGTACTTC	CASSIGQSSYEQYF
.	TRBJ2-7	TRBV6-5	.	TGTGCCAGCAGTGAAGACCAGGTCTCCTACGAGCAGTACTTC	CASSEDQVSYEQYF
.	TRBJ2-7	TRBV5-8	.	TGTGCCAGCAGCTTCAGTCCCTCCTACGAGCAGTACTTC	CASSFSPSYEQYF
.	TRBJ2-7	TRBV6-5	.	TGTGCCAGCAGCCTGGACGGTTCCTACGAGCAGTACTTC	CASSLDGSYEQYF
.	TRBJ2-7	TRBV9	.	TGTGCCAGCAGCGTATCAGGGGCGGCCCTCTCCTACGAGCAGTACTTC	CASSVSGAALSYEQYF
.	TRBJ1-4	TRBV7-9	.	TGTGCCAGCAGCGACGACAGGTCAACTAATGAAAAACTGTTTTTT	CASSDDRSTNEKLFF
.	TRBJ1-5	TRBV2	.	TGTGCCAGCAGCGAATGGGGGACTAGCAATCAGCCCCAGCATTTT	CASSEWGTSNQPQHF
.	TRBJ2-7	TRBV4-1	.	TGCGCCAGCAGCTACCGAGGGGATTACGAGCAGTACTTC	CASSYRGDYEQYF
.	TRBJ1-1	TRBV9	.	TGTGCCAGCAGCCCCGGGCCGGGGCGCGAAGCTTTCTTT	CASSPGPGREAFF
.	TRBJ2-5	TRBV5-1	.	TGCGCCAGCAGCTTGGCCGTTTTCGGCGGCCAAGAGACCCAGTACTTC	CASSLAVFGGQETQYF
.	TRBJ2-7	TRBV6-5	.	TGTGCCAGCAGTGCGTCCAGGGACGAGCAGTACTTC	CASSASRDEQYF
.	TRBJ2-7	TRBV10-3	.	TGTGCCATCAGTGTGGAGGCAGGGGACTTGAACGAGCAGTACTTC	CAISVEAGDLNEQYF
.	TRBJ2-7	TRBV5-4	TRBD2	TGTGCCAGCACCAATGAGAGGGAGGGCTCCTACGAGCAGTACTTC	CASTNEREGSYEQYF
.	TRBJ1-1	TRBV15	.	TGTGCCACCAGCTCTCCGGGGCACACTGAAGCTTTCTTT	CATSSPGHTEAFF
.	TRBJ1-2	TRBV11-2	.	TGTGCCAGCAGCTTATTGGTTGGGGGGGTCCATGGCTACACCTTC	CASSLLVGGVHGYTF
.	TRBJ1-3	TRBV6-5	.	TGTGCCAGCAGTCCCATATATGGAAACACCATATATTTT	CASSPIYGNTIYF
.	TRBJ2-7	TRBV27	.	TGTGCCAGCAGTCCCCTCCAAGGGGTATACGAGCAGTACTTC	CASSPLQGVYEQYF
.	TRBJ2-7	TRBV27	.	TGTGCCAGCAGTTTATCGGGAGGGGGAGGCTACGAGCAGTACTTC	CASSLSGGGGYEQYF
.	TRBJ2-3	TRBV9	.	TGTGCCAGCAGCGTAGAGGTTAGCGGTAGCACAGATACGCAGTATTTT	CASSVEVSGSTDTQYF
.	TRBJ2-7	TRBV10-3	.	TGTGCCATCAGTGCCACAGACTACGAGCAGTACTTC	CAISATDYEQYF
.	TRBJ1-2	TRBV12-5	.	TGTGCTAGTGGAGCTGGCGGAGGAGGCTACACCTTC	CASGAGGGGYTF
.	TRBJ1-2	TRBV27	TRBD1	TGTGCCAGCAGTTTAGCGGGCAGGGGGGGCTACACCTTC	CASSLAGRGGYTF
.	TRBJ2-1	TRBV10-3	TRBD2	TGTGCCATCAGTGAGGAAGGGGAGGGCAACGCGGACAATGAGCAGTTCTTC	CAISEEGEGNADNEQFF
.	TRBJ2-7	TRBV19	TRBD2	TGTGCCAGTAGTACCGGGGCGGGGGCCTACGAGCAGTACTTC	CASSTGAGAYEQYF
.	TRBJ2-7	TRBV18	.	TGTGCCAGCTCACCAATGTCCTACGAGCAGTACTTC	CASSPMSYEQYF
.	TRBJ2-7	TRBV28	.	TGTGCCAGCAGTTCCGCCCACAGGGGGGGGACCTACGAGCAGTACTTC	CASSSAHRGGTYEQYF
.	TRBJ2-7	TRBV13	.	TGTGCCAGCAGCCCCGTAGGGGACGGATCCTACGAGCAGTACTTC	CASSPVGDGSYEQYF
.	TRBJ2-2	TRBV5-1	TRBD1	TGCGCCAGCAGCTCTAACAGGGGCGCCGGGGAGCTGTTTTTT	CASSSNRGAGELFF
.	TRBJ1-4	TRBV11-2	TRBD1	TGTGCCAGCAGCTTGGGACAGGGAGATGAAAAACTGTTTTTT	CASSLGQGDEKLFF
.	TRBJ1-2	TRBV11-3	.	TGTGCCAGCAGCACCGGACAGAGTAACTATGGCTACACCTTC	CASSTGQSNYGYTF
.	TRBJ2-4	TRBV5-6	.	TGTGCCAGCAGCTCCGCCCTAGCCAAAAACATTCAGTACTTC	CASSSALAKNIQYF
.	TRBJ2-1	TRBV6-5	.	TGTGCCAGCAGTTATGGTCCTACAAGTCACAATGAGCAGTTCTTC	CASSYGPTSHNEQFF
.	TRBJ2-7	TRBV27	TRBD2	TGTGCCAGCAGTCTTTGGACTAGCGGAACCGAGCAGTACTTC	CASSLWTSGTEQYF
.	TRBJ2-7	TRBV7-8	.	TGTGCCAGCAGCTTCTCTCGCGAGGAAACCTACTCCTACGAGCAGTACTTC	CASSFSREETYSYEQYF
.	TRBJ2-1	TRBV9	.	TGTGCCAGCAGCGTCGGAGGGACCTACAATGAGCAGTTCTTC	CASSVGGTYNEQFF
.	TRBJ2-7	TRBV5-1	.	TGCGCCAGCAGCTCCGGCCCATCCCCCTTTGAGCAGTACTTC	CASSSGPSPFEQYF
.	TRBJ2-1	TRBV7-3	.	TGTGCCAGCAGCTTCTCATCCGAAGCTGAGCAGTTCTTC	CASSFSSEAEQFF
.	TRBJ2-2	TRBV9	.	TGTGCCAGCAGCCCGCCAGGGGGGGGGCTTAACACCGGGGAGCTGTTTTTT	CASSPPGGGLNTGELFF
.	TRBJ2-2	TRBV14	TRBD2	TGTGCCAGCAGCCAAGATAAGAAGCGGGAGTACACCGGGGAGCTGTTTTTT	CASSQDKKREYTGELFF
.	TRBJ1-1	TRBV27	.	TGTGCCAGCGGGGGGGGAGCTGAAGCTTTCTTT	CASGGGAEAFF
few	TRBJ1-6	TRBV9	.	TGTGCCAGCAGCGTAGGGGGTTCCTATAATTCACCCCTCCACTTT	CASSVGGSYNSPLHF
.	TRBJ2-1	TRBV30	.	TGTGCCTGGAGTGAGGACAGTTCCTACAATGAGCAGTTCTTC	CAWSEDSSYNEQFF